This T cell receptor beta chain emerged from a study of blood T cell repertoires in COVID-19. The overall study: Samples of COVID-19 (acute and convalescent) were obtained from the United States, Italy and Spain. The cDNA or gDNA used as material had been derived from T cells, B-cell-depleted T cells, or PBMCs.

Per germline, CDR1 LGHNT and CDR2 FRNRAP. Deletions cut 0 bases from V and 0 bases from J, with 6 bases between. This CDR3 comprises 14 residues. Original processing methods: The authors estimated nucleated cell counts from reference gene primer amplification. This table comes from immunoSEQ multiplex PCR, and its TCRdb copy is limited to in-frame clones, with some not included. From that table come the V and J calls and clone size; the DNA was used to work out D and trimming. The sample lists about 200,000 clones; 89% were seen once. Sample: peripheral blood. The source of this sequence is a man aged 55-75 years who had recovered from COVID-19. The rearrangement uses TRBV12-5 and TRBJ2-7; D gene unclear. CDR3 amino acids: CASGLVAPSYEQYF. In DNA, the CDR3 is TGTGCTAGTGGTTTGGTGGCCCCCTCCTACGAGCAGTACTTC. The full variable domain, in which reference TRBV12-5 and TRBJ2-7 provide the parts outside the CDR3, is DARVTQTPRHKVTEMGQEVTMRCQPILGHNTVFWYRQTMMQGLELLAYFRNRAPLDDSGMPKDRFSAEMPDATLATLKIQPSEPRDSAVYFCASGLVAPSYEQYFGPGTRLTVT.